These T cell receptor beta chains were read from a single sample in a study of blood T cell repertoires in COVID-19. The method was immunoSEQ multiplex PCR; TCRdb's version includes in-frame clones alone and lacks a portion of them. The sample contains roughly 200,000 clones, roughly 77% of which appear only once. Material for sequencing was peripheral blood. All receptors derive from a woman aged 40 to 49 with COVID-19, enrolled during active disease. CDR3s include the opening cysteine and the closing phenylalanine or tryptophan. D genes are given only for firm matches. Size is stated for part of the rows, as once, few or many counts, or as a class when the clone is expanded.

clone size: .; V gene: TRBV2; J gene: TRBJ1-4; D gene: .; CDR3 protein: CASSPQHATNEKLFF; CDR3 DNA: TGTGCCAGCAGTCCCCAACATGCAACTAATGAAAAACTGTTTTTT
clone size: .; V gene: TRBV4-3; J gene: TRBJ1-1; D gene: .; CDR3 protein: CASSQGRGFGTEAFF; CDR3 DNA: TGCGCCAGCAGCCAAGGAAGGGGGTTTGGCACTGAAGCTTTCTTT
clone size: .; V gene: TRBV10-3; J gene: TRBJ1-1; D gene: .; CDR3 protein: CAISESGGIAEAFF; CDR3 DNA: TGTGCCATCAGTGAGTCAGGGGGAATCGCTGAAGCTTTCTTT
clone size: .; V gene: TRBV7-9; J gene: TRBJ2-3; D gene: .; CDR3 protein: CASSLTQVEDTQYF; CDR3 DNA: TGTGCCAGCAGCTTAACACAGGTCGAAGATACGCAGTATTTT
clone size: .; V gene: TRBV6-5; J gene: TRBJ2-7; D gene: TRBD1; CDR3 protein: CASSQRQGGAYEQYF; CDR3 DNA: TGTGCCAGCAGCCAACGACAGGGGGGGGCCTACGAGCAGTACTTC
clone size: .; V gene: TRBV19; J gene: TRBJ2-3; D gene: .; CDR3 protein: CASRDSDTQYF; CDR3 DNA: TGTGCCTCCCGGGACTCAGATACGCAGTATTTT
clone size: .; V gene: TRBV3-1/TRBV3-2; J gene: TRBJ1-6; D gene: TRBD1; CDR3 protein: CASSQAPTGGSPLHF; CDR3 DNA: TGTGCCAGCAGCCAAGCCCCGACAGGGGGCTCACCCCTCCACTTT
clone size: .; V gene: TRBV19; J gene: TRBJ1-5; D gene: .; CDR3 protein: CASTSARGGAISSNQPQHF; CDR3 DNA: TGTGCCAGTACCTCCGCCCGAGGGGGGGCGATAAGTAGCAATCAGCCCCAGCATTTT
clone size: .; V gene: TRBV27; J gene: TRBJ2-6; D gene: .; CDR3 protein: CASSPRQVPFSGANVLTF; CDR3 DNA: TGTGCCAGCAGTCCCCGACAGGTCCCATTCTCTGGGGCCAACGTCCTGACTTTC
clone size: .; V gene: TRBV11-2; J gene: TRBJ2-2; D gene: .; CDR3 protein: CASSLVRGPGELFF; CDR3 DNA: TGTGCCAGCAGCTTAGTACGGGGTCCCGGGGAGCTGTTTTTT
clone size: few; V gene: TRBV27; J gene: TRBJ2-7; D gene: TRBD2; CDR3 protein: CASSDLGLAGAEQYF; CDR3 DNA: TGTGCCAGCAGTGATCTTGGACTAGCGGGAGCCGAGCAGTACTTC
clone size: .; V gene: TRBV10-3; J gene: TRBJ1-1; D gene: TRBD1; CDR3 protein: CAISESTRQGIMNTEAFF; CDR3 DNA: TGTGCCATCAGTGAGTCGACTCGACAGGGGATAATGAACACTGAAGCTTTCTTT
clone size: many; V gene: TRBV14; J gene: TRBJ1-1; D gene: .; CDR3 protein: CASSQVPRGGTEAFF; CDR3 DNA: TGTGCCAGCAGCCAAGTTCCTCGGGGGGGGACTGAAGCTTTCTTT
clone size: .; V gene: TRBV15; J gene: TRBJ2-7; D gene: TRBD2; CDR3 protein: CATSTRGLVGPRGQYF; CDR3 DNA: TGTGCCACCAGCACACGGGGACTAGTCGGGCCGCGCGGGCAGTACTTC
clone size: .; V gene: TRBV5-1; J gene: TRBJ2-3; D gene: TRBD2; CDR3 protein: CASSFSGTRFTDTQYF; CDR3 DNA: TGCGCCAGCAGCTTTTCCGGGACTAGGTTCACAGATACGCAGTATTTT
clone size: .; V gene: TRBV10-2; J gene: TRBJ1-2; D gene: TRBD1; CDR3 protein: CASSSDRVVGGYTF; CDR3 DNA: TGCGCCAGCAGCTCGGACAGGGTGGTCGGTGGCTACACCTTC
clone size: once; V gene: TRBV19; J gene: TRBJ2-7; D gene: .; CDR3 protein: CASSPEGGAHEQYF; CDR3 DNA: TGTGCCAGTAGCCCGGAGGGGGGGGCCCACGAGCAGTACTTC
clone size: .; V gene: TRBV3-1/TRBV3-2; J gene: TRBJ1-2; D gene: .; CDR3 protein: CASRAGGGDYGYTF; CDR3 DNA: TGTGCCAGCAGGGCGGGGGGCGGCGACTATGGCTACACCTTC
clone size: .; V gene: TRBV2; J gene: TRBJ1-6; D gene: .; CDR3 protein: CASSGGIGNSPLHF; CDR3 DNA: TGTGCCAGCAGTGGAGGGATTGGTAATTCACCCCTCCACTTT
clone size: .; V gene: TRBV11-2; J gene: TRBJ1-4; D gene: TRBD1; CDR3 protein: CASSRGTGIEKLFF; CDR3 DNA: TGTGCCAGCAGCCGCGGGACAGGGATTGAAAAACTGTTTTTT
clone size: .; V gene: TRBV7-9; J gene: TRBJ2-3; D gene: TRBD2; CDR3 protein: CASSLMLAGEEGTQYF; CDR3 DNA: TGTGCCAGCAGCTTAATGTTAGCGGGAGAAGAGGGGACGCAGTATTTT
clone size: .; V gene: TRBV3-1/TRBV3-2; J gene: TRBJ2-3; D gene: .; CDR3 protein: CASSPWAWGTSTDTQYF; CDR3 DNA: TGTGCCAGCAGCCCCTGGGCATGGGGGACTAGCACAGATACGCAGTATTTT
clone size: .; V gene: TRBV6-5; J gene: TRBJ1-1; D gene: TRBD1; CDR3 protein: CASSSSGTGNTEAFF; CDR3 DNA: TGTGCCAGCAGTTCTTCCGGGACAGGAAACACTGAAGCTTTCTTT
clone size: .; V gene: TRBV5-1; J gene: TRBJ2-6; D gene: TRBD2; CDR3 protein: CASSLFWDYSGANVLTF; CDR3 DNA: TGCGCCAGCAGCTTGTTCTGGGACTACTCTGGGGCCAACGTCCTGACTTTC
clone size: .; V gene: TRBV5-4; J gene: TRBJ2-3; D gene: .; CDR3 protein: CASTLGTSTDTQYF; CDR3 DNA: TGTGCCAGCACTTTGGGGACTTCCACAGATACGCAGTATTTT
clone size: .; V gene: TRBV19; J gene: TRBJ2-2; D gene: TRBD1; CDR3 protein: CASSLTGATGELFF; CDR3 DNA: TGTGCCAGTAGTTTGACAGGGGCCACCGGGGAGCTGTTTTTT
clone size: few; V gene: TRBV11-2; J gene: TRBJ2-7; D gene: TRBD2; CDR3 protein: CASSLGGVGGSSYEQYF; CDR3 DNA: TGTGCCAGCAGCTTAGGGGGAGTCGGGGGGAGCTCCTACGAGCAGTACTTC
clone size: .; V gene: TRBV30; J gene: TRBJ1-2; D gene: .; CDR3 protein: CAWSFQGNYGYTF; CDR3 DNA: TGTGCCTGGTCTTTTCAGGGGAACTATGGCTACACCTTC